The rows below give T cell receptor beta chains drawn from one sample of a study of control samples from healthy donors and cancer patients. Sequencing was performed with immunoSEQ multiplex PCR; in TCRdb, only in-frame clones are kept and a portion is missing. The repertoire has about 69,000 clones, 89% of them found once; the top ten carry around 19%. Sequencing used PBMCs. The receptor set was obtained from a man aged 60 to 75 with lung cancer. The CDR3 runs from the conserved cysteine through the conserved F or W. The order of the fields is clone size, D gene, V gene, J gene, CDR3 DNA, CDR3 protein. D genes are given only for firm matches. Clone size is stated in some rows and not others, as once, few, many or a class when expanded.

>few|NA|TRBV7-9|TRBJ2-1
TGTGCCAGCAGCTCCCCCAATTATGCGGGGGCTCTCGTCAATGAGCAGTTCTTC
CASSSPNYAGALVNEQFF
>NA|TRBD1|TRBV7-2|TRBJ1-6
TGTGCCAGCAGCTTACGACAGGGATCACCCCTCCACTTT
CASSLRQGSPLHF
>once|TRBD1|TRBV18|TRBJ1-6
TGTGCCAGCTCACCACAGGGGGCCACAGATTCACCCCTCCACTTT
CASSPQGATDSPLHF
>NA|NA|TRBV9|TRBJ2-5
TGTGCCAGCAGCGCCTACAGGGGGGGCCAAGAGACCCAGTACTTC
CASSAYRGGQETQYF
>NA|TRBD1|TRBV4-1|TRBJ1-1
TGCGCCAGCAGCCAGAATACAGGGGGCACGGGTGGCACTGAAGCTTTCTTT
CASSQNTGGTGGTEAFF
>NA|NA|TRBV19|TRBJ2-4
TGTGCCAGTACCCCTGGAGGAGGGGGAAACATTCAGTACTTC
CASTPGGGGNIQYF
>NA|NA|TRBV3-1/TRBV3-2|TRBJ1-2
TGTGCCAGCAGCTACAGGCTAAACTATGGCTACACCTTC
CASSYRLNYGYTF
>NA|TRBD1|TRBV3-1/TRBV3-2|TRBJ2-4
TGTGCCAGCAGCCGACTTGGGACAGGGGCGTCCATTCAGTACTTC
CASSRLGTGASIQYF
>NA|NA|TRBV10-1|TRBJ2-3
TGCGCCAGCAGTGACTCGATGGTAGATACGCAGTATTTT
CASSDSMVDTQYF
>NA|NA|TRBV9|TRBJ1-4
TGTGCCAGCAGCGTTCTACCCGAATTTAATGAAAAACTGTTTTTT
CASSVLPEFNEKLFF
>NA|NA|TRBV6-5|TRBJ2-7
TGTGCCAGCAGTTACCGGGCAGGGGGGAACGAGCAGTACTTC
CASSYRAGGNEQYF
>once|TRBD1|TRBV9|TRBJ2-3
TGTGCCAGCAGCCTCCAGGGGGCCCCAGATACGCAGTATTTT
CASSLQGAPDTQYF
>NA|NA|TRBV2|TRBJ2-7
TGTGCCAGCAGGCTTACAGGGCCCGAGCAGTACTTC
CASRLTGPEQYF
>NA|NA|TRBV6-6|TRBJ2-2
TGTGCCAGCAGTTACTCGGGCCCAGGCACCGGGGAGCTGTTTTTT
CASSYSGPGTGELFF
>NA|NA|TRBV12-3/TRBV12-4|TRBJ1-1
TGTGCCAGCAGTTTAACTGCGAACACTGAAGCTTTCTTT
CASSLTANTEAFF
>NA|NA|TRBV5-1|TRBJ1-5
TGCGCCAGCAGCTTCGGGTGGGGCAATCAGCCCCAGCATTTT
CASSFGWGNQPQHF
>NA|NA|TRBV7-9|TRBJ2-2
TGTGCCAGCAGCCCAACTACCGGGGAGCTGTTTTTT
CASSPTTGELFF
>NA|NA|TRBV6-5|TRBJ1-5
TGTGCCAGCAGTCGAAGGGAGGATCAGCCCCAGCATTTT
CASSRREDQPQHF
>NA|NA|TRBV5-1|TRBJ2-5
TGCGCCAGCAGCTCCTGGACAGAAGAGACCCAGTACTTC
CASSSWTEETQYF
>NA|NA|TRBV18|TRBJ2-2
TGTGCCAGCTCGTCCGCTTCGGGGCTGAGGAACACCGGGGAGCTGTTTTTT
CASSSASGLRNTGELFF
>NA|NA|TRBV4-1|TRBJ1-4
TGCGCCAGCAGCGGGACGGCCTGGGGAAAACTGTTTTTT
CASSGTAWGKLFF
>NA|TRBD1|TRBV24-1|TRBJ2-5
TGTGCCACCAGTGATTCTGCCAGGGGGCGGAATCAGACCCAGTACTTC
CATSDSARGRNQTQYF
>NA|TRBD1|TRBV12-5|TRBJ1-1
TGTGCTAGTGGTTTGGGGACAGGGGGTAACACTGAAGCTTTCTTT
CASGLGTGGNTEAFF
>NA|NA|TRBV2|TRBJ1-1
TGTGCCAGCAGGGTCAGCGAAACAGCCCTGAGGGCTTTCTTT
CASRVSETALRAFF
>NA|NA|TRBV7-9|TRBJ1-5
TGTGCCAGCAGCTTAGCGATGGGGACCCAGCATTTT
CASSLAMGTQHF
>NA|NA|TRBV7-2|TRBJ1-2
TGTGCCAGCAGCTTTAGCAGGGAGGGAAATGGCTACACCTTC
CASSFSREGNGYTF
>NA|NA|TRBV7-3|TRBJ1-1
TGTGCCAGCAGCTTCAAACCGAACACTGAAGCTTTCTTT
CASSFKPNTEAFF
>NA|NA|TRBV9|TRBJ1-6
TGTGCCAGCAGCCCTGGGGCAGTTAATTCACCCCTCCACTTT
CASSPGAVNSPLHF
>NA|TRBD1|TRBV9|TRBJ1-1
TGTGCCAGCAGCGTAGCTCCTGGACAGGGGAGGTTTGACACTGAAGCTTTCTTT
CASSVAPGQGRFDTEAFF
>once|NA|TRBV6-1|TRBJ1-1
TGTGCCAGCAGTGAGTACAGGATAAACACTGAAGCTTTCTTT
CASSEYRINTEAFF
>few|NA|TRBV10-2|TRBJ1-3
TGCGCCAGCAGTGAGTCACAGGGCGGTGGAAACACCATATATTTT
CASSESQGGGNTIYF
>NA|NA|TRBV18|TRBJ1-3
TGTGCCAGCTCACCAGGGACCCTCTCTGGAAACACCATATATTTT
CASSPGTLSGNTIYF
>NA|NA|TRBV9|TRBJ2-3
TGTGCCAGCAGCGACCCCATCTCGTCGGCGGGCACAGATACGCAGTATTTT
CASSDPISSAGTDTQYF
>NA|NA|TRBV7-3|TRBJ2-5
TGTGCCAGCAGCTTATCGATGGGCAGCCAAGAGACCCAGTACTTC
CASSLSMGSQETQYF
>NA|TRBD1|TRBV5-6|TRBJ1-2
TGTGCCAGCAGCCCGACAGGGGAAAACGCTGGCTACACCTTC
CASSPTGENAGYTF
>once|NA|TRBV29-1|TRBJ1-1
TGCAGCGTTGAAAAAACGAACACTGAAGCTTTCTTT
CSVEKTNTEAFF